The source of this T cell receptor (beta chain) is a study of blood T cell repertoires in COVID-19. Study information: Donors in the United States, Italy and Spain gave samples during acute or convalescent COVID-19.

The CDR3 contains 18 residues. Per the germline V gene, CDR1 is LNHDA and CDR2 is SQIVND (reference sequence). Trimming removed 3 bases at V and 4 bases at J, with 22 bases between. In the original processing: Amplified reference gene primers provided the basis for estimating nucleated cell counts. Repertoires were generated with immunoSEQ multiplex PCR, while TCRdb's copy carries only in-frame clones and drops some. The V and J calls and clone size come from that table; D and trimming were worked out from the DNA. Here the sample spans about 160,000 clones, about 83% being singletons. This chain connects TRBV19 to TRBJ1-5; D might be TRBD1 (5 bases). This TCR was recovered from a woman aged 70-85 years with COVID-19, enrolled during active disease. Sequenced input: peripheral blood. The CDR3 here is CASSIPNRWGTANQPQHF. Written as DNA, the CDR3 is TGTGCCAGTAGTATCCCGAACAGGTGGGGTACGGCTAATCAGCCCCAGCATTTT. The variable domain in full, with the rest retrieved from reference TRBV19 and TRBJ1-5, is DGGITQSPKYLFRKEGQNVTLSCEQNLNHDAMYWYRQDPGQGLRLIYYSQIVNDFQKGDIAEGYSVSREKKESFPLTVTSAQKNPTAFYLCASSIPNRWGTANQPQHFGDGTRLSIL.